The sequence of this T cell receptor (beta chain) was determined in a study of spatial heterogeneity in lung cancer. Study results and limitations: At resection, ubiquitous expanded tumor TCRs appeared in blood more than at follow-up.

This clonotype occurred many times. Its target is not known. TCR cDNA molecules each carried a unique molecular identifier. TCRdb re-called the 5' RACE reads with MiXCR, one entry per CDR3 protein. The table lists over 45,000 distinct CDR3 sequences, about 5.8% of them singletons. Time point: sample taken at primary tumor resection. Tumor, nontumor lung or frozen PBMC supplied whole RNA that was sequenced unsorted. Untreated early-stage non-small cell lung cancer patients, fewer than 85 in total, were the donors. Deletions cut 0 bases from V and 1 base from J, with 12 bases between. Germline CDR1 reads SGDLS; CDR2 reads YYNGEE. The CDR3 length is 16 residues.

The chain has TRBV9 and TRBJ2-3, with D possibly being TRBD2 (6 bases). This clonotype was sampled from a male donor with early-stage non-small cell lung cancer. The sample in question was PBMCs, obtained at surgery. The chain's CDR3 is CASSVAWRDGTDTQYF. CDR3 in DNA: TGTGCCAGCAGCGTAGCCTGGCGGGATGGCACAGATACGCAGTATTTT.